Below, 11 T cell receptor beta chains from the same sample are listed, as sequenced in a study of blood T cell repertoires in COVID-19. Produced via immunoSEQ multiplex PCR; TCRdb's table is partial and in-frame only. The data hold about 200,000 clones, with around 88% observed a single time. Sequencing was done on a sample of peripheral blood. These receptors all come from a young man with active or convalescent COVID-19.

V usage is TRBV18 and J usage is TRBJ1-1; 7 positions match TRBD1. V trimming: 3 bases; J trimming: 5 bases; junction bases outside the gene matches: 12. The CDR3 length is 16 residues. In germline, CDR1 is KGHSH, CDR2 LQKENI. This chain's CDR3 is CASSPLRQGGETEAFF. The CDR3 coding sequence is TGTGCCAGCTCACCTCTGAGACAGGGAGGTGAAACTGAAGCTTTCTTT.

The chain joins TRBV3-1 (or the pseudogene TRBV3-2) to TRBJ1-5, with D unclear. The germline gives CDR1 LGHDT, CDR2 YNNKEL (reference sequence). Trimming shortened V by 1 base and J by 5 bases, and 9 bases separated the two germline ends. The CDR3 runs to 14 residues. The CDR3 nucleotides are TGTGCCAGCAGCCAAGTAGGGAGGGATCAGCCCCAGCATTTT. This encodes CASSQVGRDQPQHF.

J is TRBJ1-1 and V is TRBV19; D ambiguous. Germline assignment: CDR1 LNHDA and CDR2 SQIVND (reference sequence). This CDR3 is 13 amino acids long. V shed 6 bases and J shed 8 bases, with 16 bases lying between them. The CDR3 nucleotides read TGTGCCAGTAGGATAAGCCCCGCCGAAGAAGCTTTCTTT. Translated, it gives CASRISPAEEAFF.

This chain connects TRBV18 to TRBJ2-7; TRBD1 agrees at 8 bases. CDR3 size: 16 residues. Germline values: CDR1 KGHSH, CDR2 LQKENI. The trim removed 3 bases at V and 6 bases at J, leaving 13 bases unmatched. The CDR3 DNA follows: TGTGCCAGCTCACCGAAGACGGGCCCAGGGGGCGTCGAGCAGTACTTC. This gives the protein CASSPKTGPGGVEQYF.

The V call is TRBV11-2, the J call TRBJ2-2; the D is unclear. Trimming stripped 2 bases from V and 6 bases from J, with 19 bases between. The CDR3 length is 17 residues. Germline lookup yields CDR1 SGHAT and CDR2 FQNNGV. The DNA for the CDR3 is TGTGCCAGCAGCTTATCTCTGTGGCAGGAAAATCCCGGGGAGCTGTTTTTT. Its protein product is CASSLSLWQENPGELFF.

V is TRBV7-9 and J is TRBJ1-1; D is uncertain. The V gene's germline CDR1 is SEHNR and CDR2 FQNEAQ (reference sequence). V was cut by 5 bases and J by 1 base, with 11 bases left in between. The CDR3 extends over 14 amino acids. DNA of the CDR3: TGTGCCAGCAGCGCTGACTCGAAGAACACTGAAGCTTTCTTT. Translation: CASSADSKNTEAFF.

The rearrangement links TRBV29-1 to TRBJ2-5; 7 nucleotides match TRBD2. This CDR3 is built from 16 residues. After removal of 7 bases from V and 1 base from J, the junction contained 15 bases not matched to a gene. Germline CDR1 is SQVTM and CDR2 is ANQGSEA. The CDR3 DNA sequence: TGCAGCGCACCTAGTGGCGGGAGATCGGGCCAAGAGACCCAGTACTTC. It encodes CSAPSGGRSGQETQYF.

This sequence joins TRBV27 and TRBJ2-7, with a possible D match to TRBD2 (5 bases). With 2 bases removed from V and 0 bases from J, the gap between germline ends came to 8 bases. The CDR3 loop spans 14 amino acids. The germline V gene encodes CDR1 MNHEY and CDR2 SMNVEV (reference sequence). The CDR3 region is CASSLGGRSYEQYF. In DNA, the CDR3 is TGTGCCAGCAGTTTAGGAGGACGCTCCTACGAGCAGTACTTC.

This clone has just one count. J is TRBJ2-1 and V is TRBV6-6; 9 nucleotides line up with TRBD1. The CDR3 loop spans 15 amino acids. In germline, CDR1 is MNHNY, CDR2 SVGAGI (reference sequence). The trim removed 6 bases at V and 9 bases at J, leaving 12 bases unmatched. DNA for the CDR3: TGTGCCAGCAGCAAACCGGGACAGGGTAACGGTGAGCAGTTCTTC. Translated: CASSKPGQGNGEQFF.

The chain links TRBV2 to TRBJ2-1, with 9 nucleotides matching TRBD1. The CDR3 runs to 15 residues. Germline V CDR1 and CDR2: SNHLY, FYNNEI. With V trimmed by 6 bases and J by 7 bases, 10 bases remained unmatched. This CDR3 reads CASRRDRVARNEQFF. For the CDR3, the DNA is TGTGCCAGCAGGCGGGACAGGGTCGCGAGGAATGAGCAGTTCTTC. Looking up the rest from reference TRBV2 and TRBJ2-1 gives the full variable domain: EPEVTQTPSHQVTQMGQEVILRCVPISNHLYFYWYRQILGQKVEFLVSFYNNEISEKSEIFDDQFSVERPDGSNFTLKIRSTKLEDSAMYFCASRRDRVARNEQFFGPGTRLTVL.

The rearrangement joins TRBV6-1 to TRBJ2-7, with D uncertain. Germline V gene data show CDR1 as MNHNS and CDR2 as SASEGT. Trimming shortened V by 0 bases and J by 2 bases, and 2 bases separated the two germline ends. The CDR3 runs 12 residues. The DNA of the CDR3 is TGTGCCAGCAGTGAAGCCACCTACGAGCAGTACTTC. This sequence encodes CASSEATYEQYF.